Listed here are 30 T cell receptor beta chains from one sample, sequenced in a study of blood T cell repertoires in COVID-19 (TCRdb year 2020). Preparation of the library involved the immunoSEQ multiplex PCR assay. TCRdb holds this immuneACCESS table with in-frame rearrangements only. Some clones are missing; in checked studies, unresolved V genes explain under half, and the rest has no known cause. The sample table records approximately 270,000 clones; roughly 89% of these occur just once. The ten largest clones represent around 0.8% of the sample. The sample consisted of peripheral blood. These receptors were taken from a man under 40 with acute or convalescent COVID-19.

The V and J genes are TRBV5-6 and TRBJ2-1; 11 nucleotides line up with TRBD2. Germline V gene data show CDR1 as SGHDT and CDR2 as YYEEEE. The CDR3 has 15 residues. V trimming: 2 bases; J trimming: 7 bases; junction bases outside the gene matches: 5. The CDR3 DNA reads as TGTGCCAGCAGCTTTCAGAGACTAGCGGGAAATGAGCAGTTCTTC. Translation: CASSFQRLAGNEQFF.

The chain joins TRBV28 to TRBJ1-2; 8 nucleotides match TRBD1. The ends lost 10 bases at V and 4 bases at J; junction bases unmatched: 8. In germline, CDR1 is MDHEN, CDR2 SYDVKM. This CDR3 is 13 amino acids long. The CDR3 coding sequence is TGTGCCATTCAGGGGGCGCTTGGCTATGGCTACACCTTC. It specifies CAIQGALGYGYTF.

The V gene is TRBV30, the J gene TRBJ2-1; TRBD2 agrees at 7 bases. The V and J ends lost 2 bases and 16 bases, in that order; junction bases with no gene match: 14. The germline V gene encodes CDR1 GTSNPN and CDR2 SVGIG (reference sequence). The CDR3 totals 13 residues. CDR3 nucleotide sequence: TGTGCCTGGAGTACGGCGGGAGTCCCTCATCAATTCTTC. It is translated as CAWSTAGVPHQFF.

This chain links TRBV6-1 with TRBJ2-1; 9 bases map to TRBD1. The germline V gene encodes CDR1 MNHNS and CDR2 SASEGT. V dropped 2 bases and J dropped 7; count of bases not matched to a gene: 12. The CDR3 spans 17 residues. The CDR3 nucleotides are TGTGCCAGCAGTGAATCGGACAGGGGATTAGGGACAAATGAGCAGTTCTTC. Its translation: CASSESDRGLGTNEQFF.

The chain recombines TRBV18 with TRBJ2-1, with TRBD1 identical over 7 bases. This CDR3 is built from 17 residues. J gave up 5 bases and V 6 bases, and 16 bases lay outside the gene matches. Germline V gene lookup returns CDR1 KGHSH and CDR2 LQKENI. CDR3 DNA sequence: TGTGCCAGCTCCCCGACTAATCGACAGGGAGAGAACAATGAGCAGTTCTTC. Amino acid sequence: CASSPTNRQGENNEQFF.

The CDR3 sequence: CASSQDRGYQPQHF. CDR3 nucleotides: TGTGCCAGCAGTCAGGACAGGGGGTATCAGCCCCAGCATTTT. The chain couples TRBV6-5 to TRBJ1-5, with TRBD1 identical over 10 bases. The CDR3 sequence is 14 residues long. After removal of 5 bases from V and 5 bases from J, the junction contained 3 bases not matched to a gene. Germline CDR1 is MNHEY and CDR2 is SVGAGI.

This sequence joins TRBV30 and TRBJ1-3; 9 nucleotides line up with TRBD1. The CDR3 runs to 15 residues. The trim removed 4 bases at V and 2 bases at J, leaving 6 bases unmatched. Germline V gene lookup returns CDR1 GTSNPN and CDR2 SVGIG (reference sequence). The CDR3 spells CAWTPQGAAGNTIYF. Written as DNA, the CDR3 is TGTGCCTGGACTCCACAGGGGGCAGCTGGAAACACCATATATTTT.

The V gene is TRBV10-1, the J gene TRBJ2-5; tentative D call: TRBD2 (6 bases). This CDR3 comprises 13 residues. V was trimmed by 8 bases and J by 2 bases, leaving 12 bases between them. Germline lookup yields CDR1 WNHNN and CDR2 SYGVQD (reference sequence). This chain's CDR3 is CASAAGLQETQYF. In nucleotides, the CDR3 is TGCGCCAGCGCCGCGGGACTTCAAGAGACCCAGTACTTC.

The chain uses TRBV18 and TRBJ2-7; 8 bases fit TRBD1. Germline CDR1 and CDR2: KGHSH and LQKENI. The CDR3 runs to 16 residues. V lost 3 bases and J lost 0; bases outside the gene matches: 7. CDR3 nucleotide sequence: TGTGCCAGCTCACCGACGGGAACAGGGGGCTCCTACGAGCAGTACTTC. Translating gives CASSPTGTGGSYEQYF.

V and J are TRBV27 and TRBJ2-5; TRBD2 aligns across 10 bases. The germline gives CDR1 MNHEY, CDR2 SMNVEV (reference sequence). J was trimmed by 3 bases and V by 5 bases; bases with no gene match: 6. The CDR3 contains 15 residues. The CDR3 region has the DNA TGTGCCAGCAGTGTCCCAACTAGCGGGAAAGAGACCCAGTACTTC. It translates to CASSVPTSGKETQYF.

V usage is TRBV4-2 and J usage is TRBJ1-3; 7 bases agree with TRBD1. Germline assignment: CDR1 LGHNA and CDR2 YNFKEQ. The CDR3 contains 17 residues. Germline trimming cut 0 bases from V and 0 bases from J; bases unmatched to any gene: 5. The CDR3 DNA reads as TGTGCCAGCAGCCAAGATGGGGCAGGGGGCTCTGGAAACACCATATATTTT. Translation: CASSQDGAGGSGNTIYF.

Worth noting for this clone: The same CDR3 also results from other DNA sequences found in this sample. The chain carries TRBV5-1 and TRBJ1-5, with 7 bases identical to TRBD1. The CDR3 is 14 residues long. The V and J ends lost 3 bases and 3 bases, in that order; junction bases with no gene match: 3. Per the germline V gene, CDR1 is SGHRS and CDR2 is YFSETQ. The CDR3, as DNA: TGCGCCAGCAGCTCGGGACAGCCCAATCAGCCCCAGCATTTT. Its protein product is CASSSGQPNQPQHF.

The V and J genes are TRBV19 and TRBJ1-2; TRBD1 aligns across 7 bases. The CDR3 is 13 residues long. V lost 3 bases, J lost 8 bases, and 6 bases stayed unmatched. The V gene's germline CDR1 is LNHDA and CDR2 SQIVND (reference sequence). The CDR3 region has the DNA TGTGCCAGTAGTATGGAGGGGGCGAGCGGCTACACCTTC. Amino acids: CASSMEGASGYTF.

The chain links TRBV9 to TRBJ1-2; maybe TRBD1 (5 bases). The CDR3 consists of 13 residues. Trimming pared 2 bases from V and 6 bases from J, leaving 11 bases between. Per the germline V gene, CDR1 is SGDLS and CDR2 is YYNGEE. The CDR3 spells CASSVGGKDGYTF. CDR3 DNA: TGTGCCAGCAGCGTGGGGGGGAAAGATGGCTACACCTTC.

This chain uses TRBV7-3 with TRBJ2-7; D ambiguous. The germline CDR1 and CDR2 sequences are SGHTA and FQGTGA. V gave up 5 bases and J gave up 9 bases, with 23 bases separating them. This CDR3 is built from 15 residues. CDR3 in amino acids: CASSLTAGYNQAQYF. The CDR3 coding sequence is TGTGCCAGCAGCCTTACGGCAGGATACAACCAGGCGCAGTACTTC.

This sequence joins TRBV27 and TRBJ2-7; 9 bases agree with TRBD1. The germline V gene has CDR1 MNHEY and CDR2 SMNVEV (reference sequence). Trimming took 3 bases from V and 6 from J; bases not matched to a gene: 21. The CDR3 is made up of 19 amino acids. CDR3 nucleotide sequence: TGTGCCAGCAGTTTGAGGTGTCGGACAGGGGCTTTCAGTGTGTGCGAGCAGTACTTC. As protein: CASSLRCRTGAFSVCEQYF.

This chain connects TRBV18 to TRBJ1-2; possible D gene TRBD1, 5 bases. The CDR3 is 13 residues long. The germline V gene encodes CDR1 KGHSH and CDR2 LQKENI. Deletions cut 3 bases from V and 8 bases from J, with 13 bases between. The CDR3 protein is CASSPPPGGGYTF. DNA for the CDR3: TGTGCCAGCTCACCCCCTCCGGGGGGAGGCTACACCTTC.

The genes are TRBV6-5 and TRBJ2-1, with 11 positions matching TRBD2. With V trimmed by 7 bases and J by 4 bases, 6 bases remained unmatched. Germline V CDR1 and CDR2: MNHEY, SVGAGI. The CDR3 covers 15 residues. In nucleotides, the CDR3 is TGTGCCAGCACTACCGGGACTAGCGGATACAATGAGCAGTTCTTC. Protein product: CASTTGTSGYNEQFF.

CDR3 in amino acids: CASSEDVTGGNQPQHF. CDR3 DNA: TGTGCCAGCAGTGAAGATGTGACAGGGGGCAATCAGCCCCAGCATTTT. The chain has TRBV2 and TRBJ1-5; TRBD1 aligns across 8 bases. Germline lookup yields CDR1 SNHLY and CDR2 FYNNEI. Trimming took 1 base from V and 2 from J; bases not matched to a gene: 4. The CDR3 loop spans 16 amino acids.

The chain links TRBV18 to TRBJ2-7; a weak D match, TRBD2 (5 bases). In germline, CDR1 is KGHSH, CDR2 LQKENI. The CDR3 is made up of 13 amino acids. The V end lost 4 bases, the J end lost 3 bases, and 10 bases lay between the germline ends. Here the CDR3 reads CASSQGRGYEQYF. The CDR3 coding sequence is TGTGCCAGCTCACAAGGGAGAGGCTACGAGCAGTACTTC. Supplemented by reference TRBV18 and TRBJ2-7, the full variable domain reads NAGVMQNPRHLVRRRGQEARLRCSPMKGHSHVYWYRQLPEEGLKFMVYLQKENIIDESGMPKERFSAEFPKEGPSILRIQQVVRGDSAAYFCASSQGRGYEQYFGPGTRLTVT.

The rearrangement links TRBV7-3 to TRBJ2-7; a weak D match, TRBD2 (5 bases). Between the trimmed V and J ends, which lost 5 bases and 2 bases, there was a span of 13 bases. Germline loops: CDR1 SGHTA, CDR2 FQGTGA. CDR3 length: 14 residues. The CDR3 loop is CASSPWERPYEQYF. In DNA form, the CDR3 reads TGTGCCAGCAGCCCGTGGGAGCGGCCCTACGAGCAGTACTTC.

This chain connects TRBV4-1 to TRBJ2-4, with TRBD2 matching 8 bases. V trimming: 1 base; J trimming: 9 bases; junction bases outside the gene matches: 8. The CDR3 runs to 15 residues. The germline V gene has CDR1 MGHRA and CDR2 YSYEKL. The CDR3 loop reads CASSQGPSGGTIQYF. The CDR3 DNA is TGCGCCAGCAGCCAAGGGCCCTCGGGGGGGACCATTCAGTACTTC.

The chain joins TRBV20-1 to TRBJ2-1; TRBD1 is a possible D gene (6 bases). Looked up from germline, CDR1 is DFQATT and CDR2 is SNEGSKA (reference sequence). Trimming shortened V by 3 bases and J by 10 bases, and 10 bases separated the two germline ends. CDR3 length: 11 amino acids. This CDR3 is CSARRGGEQFF. The CDR3 DNA reads TGCAGTGCTAGGAGAGGGGGAGAGCAGTTCTTC.

V gene TRBV5-1 combines with J gene TRBJ1-2, with 8 bases matching TRBD1. Trimming removed 4 bases from V and 7 bases from J; junction bases left unmatched: 6. The CDR3 runs 13 residues. Looked up from germline, CDR1 is SGHRS and CDR2 is YFSETQ. The CDR3 DNA follows: TGCGCCAGCAGCCACGGACAGGGTCCTGGCTACACCTTC. Its translation is CASSHGQGPGYTF.

This clone turned up a few times. The chain joins TRBV5-1 to TRBJ2-7; the D is unclear. The CDR3 has 13 residues. The germline CDR1 and CDR2 sequences are SGHRS and YFSETQ. The V end was cut by 0 bases, the J end by 9 bases, with 13 bases between. The CDR3 sequence: CASSLGALAGQYF. The CDR3 DNA reads as TGCGCCAGCAGCTTGGGGGCCTTGGCTGGGCAGTACTTC.

V usage is TRBV3-1 (or the pseudogene TRBV3-2) and J usage is TRBJ1-1; TRBD1 agrees at 8 bases. The germline CDR1 and CDR2 sequences are LGHDT and YNNKEL (reference sequence). Losses at the gene ends were 1 base for V and 11 bases for J; bases not matched to a gene: 9. This CDR3 has 14 amino acids. CDR3 in DNA: TGTGCCAGCAGCCAAGGAGACAGGGGACGTGGGGCTTTCTTT. Encoded protein: CASSQGDRGRGAFF.

This rearrangement joins TRBV20-1 to TRBJ2-5, with 7 bases fitting TRBD2. The CDR3 extends over 13 amino acids. Per germline, CDR1 DFQATT and CDR2 SNEGSKA (reference sequence). V lost 3 bases, J lost 7 bases, and 8 bases stayed unmatched. This CDR3 is CSASSSGLSTQYF. The CDR3 DNA is TGCAGTGCTAGTTCTAGCGGACTCTCGACCCAGTACTTC.

CDR3 sequence reads: CASSLASGTPERRTEAFF. The CDR3, as DNA: TGTGCCAGCAGCTTAGCCTCCGGGACACCGGAGAGAAGGACTGAAGCTTTCTTT. The rearrangement joins TRBV7-6 to TRBJ1-1, with D tentatively TRBD1 (6 bases). Trimming took off 0 bases at V and 5 bases at J, with 22 bases between the two ends. The CDR3 has 18 residues. Germline V CDR1 and CDR2: SGHVS, FNYEAQ.

V gene TRBV6-5 combines with J gene TRBJ1-1; tentative D call: TRBD1 (5 bases). V dropped 2 bases and J dropped 6 bases, with 16 bases sitting between them. Germline V gene sequence: CDR1 MNHEY, CDR2 SVGAGI. The CDR3 length is 15 residues. CDR3 sequence: CASSYGTLPDPEAFF. DNA of the CDR3: TGTGCCAGCAGTTACGGGACTCTTCCCGACCCTGAAGCTTTCTTT.

The chain carries TRBV3-1 (or the pseudogene TRBV3-2) and TRBJ1-2; 8 bases align to TRBD1. The CDR3 totals 16 residues. Germline V gives CDR1 LGHDT, CDR2 YNNKEL (reference sequence). The V gene end was trimmed by 5 bases and the J gene end by 4 bases; junction bases not matched to a gene: 12. CDR3 nucleotides: TGTGCCAGCAGCACAACCTCTTTGGACAGGGCCTATGGCTACACCTTC. Protein: CASSTTSLDRAYGYTF.